These 12 T cell receptor beta chains came from one sample sequenced in a study of T cell responses to AZD1222 COVID-19 vaccine. Method: immunoSEQ multiplex PCR; TCRdb's copy keeps in-frame clones and lacks some. This table holds fewer than 150,000 clones, 70% to 90% found once. The source material was peripheral blood, sampled 28 days after the second AZD1222 dose. The origin of the receptors is an adult who received the AZD1222 COVID-19 vaccine.

The chain is built from TRBV6-6 and TRBJ1-1, with 8 bases that match TRBD1. V lost 6 bases, J lost 4 bases, and 10 bases stayed unmatched. CDR3 length: 15 amino acids. CDR1 MNHNY and CDR2 SVGAGI come from the germline V gene (reference sequence). The CDR3 loop is CASRDRTGNSTEAFF. The CDR3 DNA reads TGTGCCAGCAGGGATAGGACAGGGAATAGCACTGAAGCTTTCTTT.

The chain recombines TRBV5-6 with TRBJ2-1; the D gene is possibly TRBD2 (6 bases). Germline CDR1 reads SGHDT; CDR2 reads YYEEEE. V lost 4 bases, J lost 0 bases, and 11 bases lay in between. The CDR3 totals 15 residues. The CDR3 DNA follows: TGTGCCAGCAGCCGGAGGGTGAGCTCCTACAATGAGCAGTTCTTC. This codes for CASSRRVSSYNEQFF.

J is TRBJ1-5 and V is TRBV4-1, with D perhaps TRBD1 (5 bases). This CDR3 region has 14 residues. The V end lost 2 bases, the J end lost 6 bases, and 11 bases lay between the germline ends. The germline CDR1 and CDR2 sequences are MGHRA and YSYEKL. Here the CDR3 DNA reads TGCGCCAGCAGCCAAACCCAGGGAGGTCAGCCCCAGCATTTT. Amino acids: CASSQTQGGQPQHF.

The rearrangement uses TRBV2 and TRBJ2-2; D call uncertain. Germline lookup yields CDR1 SNHLY and CDR2 FYNNEI. V shed 3 bases and J shed 8 bases, with 4 bases lying between them. This CDR3 is 11 amino acids long. The CDR3 sequence is CASSEPGELFF. CDR3 DNA: TGTGCCAGCAGTGAGCCTGGGGAGCTGTTTTTT. The variable domain in full, completed from reference TRBV2 and TRBJ2-2, reads EPEVTQTPSHQVTQMGQEVILRCVPISNHLYFYWYRQILGQKVEFLVSFYNNEISEKSEIFDDQFSVERPDGSNFTLKIRSTKLEDSAMYFCASSEPGELFFGEGSRLTVL.

The rearrangement links TRBV6-2 or TRBV6-3 to TRBJ1-1; D uncertain. The CDR3 runs to 15 residues. V dropped 0 bases and J dropped 0 bases, with 8 bases sitting between them. From germline, CDR1 is MNHEY and CDR2 SVGEGT. The DNA for the CDR3 is TGTGCCAGCAGTTACTCGGTGACCCTGAACACTGAAGCTTTCTTT. It codes for CASSYSVTLNTEAFF.

In DNA, the CDR3 is TGTGCCAGCTCACCGGCCCTAGCGGGTCTCACAGATACGCAGTATTTT. It codes for CASSPALAGLTDTQYF. The chain uses TRBV18 and TRBJ2-3; TRBD2 aligns across 8 bases. The CDR3 runs to 16 residues. V trimming: 3 bases; J trimming: 2 bases; junction bases outside the gene matches: 7. Germline CDR1 and CDR2: KGHSH and LQKENI.

The chain recombines TRBV30 with TRBJ2-5; no reliable D call. Germline lookup yields CDR1 GTSNPN and CDR2 SVGIG (reference sequence). The CDR3 length is 11 residues. Trimming cost V 2 bases and J 4 bases, with 5 bases left between them. CDR3 residues: CAWSIPETQYF. The CDR3 DNA sequence: TGTGCCTGGAGTATTCCAGAGACCCAGTACTTC. Full variable domain (remainder filled in from reference TRBV30 and TRBJ2-5): SQTIHQWPATLVQPVGSPLSLECTVEGTSNPNLYWYRQAAGRGLQLLFYSVGIGQISSEVPQNLSASRPQDRQFILSSKKLLLSDSGFYLCAWSIPETQYFGPGTRLLVL.

V is TRBV3-1 (or the pseudogene TRBV3-2) and J is TRBJ1-2; D ambiguous. V was trimmed by 0 bases and J by 7 bases, leaving 9 bases between them. The CDR3 is made up of 13 amino acids. The germline gives CDR1 LGHDT, CDR2 YNNKEL (reference sequence). CDR3 sequence (DNA): TGTGCCAGCAGCCAAGACTCCCCACCTGGCTACACCTTC. It translates to CASSQDSPPGYTF.

The CDR3 spells CASSPGRTRGYGYTF. CDR3 nucleotide sequence: TGTGCCAGCAGCCCAGGCCGTACTAGAGGCTATGGCTACACCTTC. The chain links TRBV6-5 to TRBJ1-2, with D unresolved. Germline lookup yields CDR1 MNHEY and CDR2 SVGAGI. V dropped 6 bases and J dropped 4 bases, with 18 bases sitting between them. CDR3 length: 15 amino acids.

This clone was counted only a few times. The chain is built from TRBV12-5 and TRBJ2-1, with D maybe TRBD2 (6 bases). The germline CDR1 and CDR2 sequences are LGHNT and FRNRAP. The germline V and J ends were trimmed by 5 bases and 8 bases, with 16 bases remaining between them. This CDR3 spans 14 amino acids. The CDR3 loop reads CASGLGLSGDEQFF. As DNA, the CDR3 is TGTGCTAGTGGTCTGGGACTTAGCGGAGATGAGCAGTTCTTC.

This clone appeared once. The chain is built from TRBV30 and TRBJ1-6, with 7 bases identical to TRBD1. V was clipped by 5 bases and J by 8 bases; unmatched bases: 12. The germline V gene encodes CDR1 GTSNPN and CDR2 SVGIG (reference sequence). This CDR3 is built from 15 residues. In DNA form, the CDR3 reads TGTGCCTGGGACCTTACTCTAGGGGGCGATTCACCCCTCCACTTT. This codes for CAWDLTLGGDSPLHF.

V and J are TRBV6-6 and TRBJ1-4, with D perhaps TRBD1 (5 bases). The CDR3 loop spans 12 amino acids. The V gene lost 6 bases and the J gene lost 7 bases, with 9 bases spanning the gap. From germline, CDR1 is MNHNY and CDR2 SVGAGI (reference sequence). The CDR3 here is CASSSTGEKLFF. The DNA of the CDR3 is TGTGCCAGCAGCTCTACAGGTGAAAAACTGTTTTTT.